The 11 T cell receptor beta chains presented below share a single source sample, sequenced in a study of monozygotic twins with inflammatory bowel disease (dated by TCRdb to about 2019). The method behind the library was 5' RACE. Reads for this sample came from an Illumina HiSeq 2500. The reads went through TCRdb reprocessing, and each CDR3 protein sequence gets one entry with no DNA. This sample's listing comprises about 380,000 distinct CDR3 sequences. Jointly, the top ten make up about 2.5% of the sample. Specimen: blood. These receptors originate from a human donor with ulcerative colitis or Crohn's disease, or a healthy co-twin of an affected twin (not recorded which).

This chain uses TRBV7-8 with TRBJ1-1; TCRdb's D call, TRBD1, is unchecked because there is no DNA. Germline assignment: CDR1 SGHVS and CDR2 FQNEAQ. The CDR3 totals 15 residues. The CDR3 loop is CASSLNPGANTEAFF. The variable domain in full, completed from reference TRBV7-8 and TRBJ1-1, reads GAGVSQSPRYKVAKRGQDVALRCDPISGHVSLFWYQQALGQGPEFLTYFQNEAQLDKSGLPSDRFFAERPEGSVSTLKIQRTQQEDSAVYLCASSLNPGANTEAFFGQGTRLTVV.

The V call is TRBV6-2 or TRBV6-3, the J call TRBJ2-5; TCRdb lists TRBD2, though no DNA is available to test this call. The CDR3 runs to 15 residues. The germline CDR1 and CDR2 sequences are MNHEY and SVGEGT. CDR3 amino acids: CASSYWASGGETQYF.

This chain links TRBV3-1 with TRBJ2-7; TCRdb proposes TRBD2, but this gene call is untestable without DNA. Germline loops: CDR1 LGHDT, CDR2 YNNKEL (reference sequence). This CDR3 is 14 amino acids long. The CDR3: CASSPPGRGNEQYF.

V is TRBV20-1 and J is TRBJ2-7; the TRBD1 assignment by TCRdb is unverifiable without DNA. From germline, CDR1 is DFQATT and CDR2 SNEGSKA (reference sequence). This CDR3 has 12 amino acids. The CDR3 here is CSASDRVDEQYF.

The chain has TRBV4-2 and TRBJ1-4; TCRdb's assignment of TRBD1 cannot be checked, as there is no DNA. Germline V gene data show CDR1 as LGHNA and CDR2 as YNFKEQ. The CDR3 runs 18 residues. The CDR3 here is CASSQVFRQGAYEEKLFF.

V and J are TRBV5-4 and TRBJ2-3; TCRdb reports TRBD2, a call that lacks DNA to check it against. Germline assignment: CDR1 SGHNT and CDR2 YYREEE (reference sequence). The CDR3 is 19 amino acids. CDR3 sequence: CASSYGTSGGAPLADTQYF.

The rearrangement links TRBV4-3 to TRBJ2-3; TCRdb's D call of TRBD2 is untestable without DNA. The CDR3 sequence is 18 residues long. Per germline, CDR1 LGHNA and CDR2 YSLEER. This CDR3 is CASSLSPPGLAGADTQYF.

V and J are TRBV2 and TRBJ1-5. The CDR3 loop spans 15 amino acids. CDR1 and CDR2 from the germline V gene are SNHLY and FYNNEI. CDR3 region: CASSESRARNQPQHF.

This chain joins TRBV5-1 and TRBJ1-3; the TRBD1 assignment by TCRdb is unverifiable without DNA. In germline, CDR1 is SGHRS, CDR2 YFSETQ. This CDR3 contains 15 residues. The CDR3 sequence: CASTSNGGSGNTIYF.

This chain's CDR3 is CASSPKTGGAAKNIQYF. The chain is built from TRBV11-1 and TRBJ2-4; no DNA is available, so the TRBD1 call from TCRdb remains unchecked. The V gene's germline CDR1 is SGHAT and CDR2 FQDESV (reference sequence). The CDR3 loop spans 17 amino acids.

The chain's CDR3 is CASSENSPLHF. V usage is TRBV2 and J usage is TRBJ1-6. CDR1 SNHLY and CDR2 FYNNEI come from the germline V gene. The CDR3 runs to 11 residues.